One sample yielded the 5 T cell receptor beta chains listed below, sequenced in a study of cytomegalovirus exposure and HLA in healthy donors. It was with 60 Vbeta and 13 Jbeta primers that the PCR ran. The repertoire was sequenced with immunoSEQ multiplex PCR; TCRdb's copy has only in-frame clones and lacks some. The table shows about 120,000 clones, with 75% to 90% occurring only once. Sequencing input: PBMCs. These receptors all come from a man aged 40-49 years in good health and CMV-seronegative.

The chain uses TRBV27 and TRBJ2-5; D gene unclear. CDR1 MNHEY and CDR2 SMNVEV come from the germline V gene (reference sequence). This CDR3 contains 13 residues. V lost 3 bases and J lost 5, with 10 bases in between. CDR3 sequence: CASSFVPRETQYF. DNA for the CDR3: TGTGCCAGCAGTTTCGTGCCGAGGGAGACCCAGTACTTC.

This clone was detected once. The V and J genes are TRBV6-5 and TRBJ2-5; D gene unclear. The J call may be mistaken, given a closer DNA end match to TRBJ2-7. The CDR3 length is 13 residues. Germline V CDR1 and CDR2: MNHEY, SVGAGI. CDR3 in DNA: TGTGCCAGCAGTCACCCTGTCACGAACGAGCAGTACTTC. Protein sequence: CASSHPVTNEQYF.

The chain employs TRBV19 and TRBJ2-1, with 12 bases lining up with TRBD2. Germline V gene sequence: CDR1 LNHDA, CDR2 SQIVND (reference sequence). The CDR3 totals 17 residues. V shed 6 bases and J 7 bases; nucleotides not matched to a gene: 13. The CDR3 sequence: CASSALAGGPRNNEQFF. CDR3 in DNA: TGTGCCAGTAGCGCGCTAGCGGGAGGGCCGCGAAATAATGAGCAGTTCTTC.

The V gene is TRBV7-9, the J gene TRBJ2-1; TRBD1 aligns across 9 bases. CDR1 is SEHNR and CDR2 is FQNEAQ in the germline V gene (reference sequence). V was pared by 5 bases and J by 5 bases, with 10 bases of the junction left unmatched. This CDR3 has 16 residues. CDR3 DNA sequence: TGTGCCAGCAGCCCTAAAGACAGGGGGTCTAACAATGAGCAGTTCTTC. It encodes CASSPKDRGSNNEQFF. The variable domain in full, completed from reference TRBV7-9 and TRBJ2-1, reads DTGVSQNPRHKITKRGQNVTFRCDPISEHNRLYWYRQTLGQGPEFLTYFQNEAQLEKSRLLSDRFSAERPKGSFSTLEIQRTEQGDSAMYLCASSPKDRGSNNEQFFGPGTRLTVL.

The chain is built from TRBV5-1 and TRBJ2-5; D may be TRBD1 (6 bases). The germline gives CDR1 SGHRS, CDR2 YFSETQ. The V end lost 2 bases, the J end lost 6 bases, and 14 bases lay between the germline ends. This CDR3 has 14 amino acids. The CDR3 reads CASSLQGFQQTQYF. CDR3 nucleotide sequence: TGCGCCAGCAGCTTACAGGGTTTCCAGCAGACCCAGTACTTC. The full variable domain, rest sourced from reference TRBV5-1 and TRBJ2-5, is KAGVTQTPRYLIKTRGQQVTLSCSPISGHRSVSWYQQTPGQGLQFLFEYFSETQRNKGNFPGRFSGRQFSNSRSEMNVSTLELGDSALYLCASSLQGFQQTQYFGPGTRLLVL.